A single sample gave rise to the 23 T cell receptor beta chains below, sequenced in a study of monozygotic twins with inflammatory bowel disease. TCRdb re-called the 5' RACE reads and shows each CDR3 protein once, DNA omitted. Across about 210,000 distinct CDR3 sequences, the top ten clones capture 1.5% to 2% of the sample. Sequencing was done on a sample of blood. These receptors all stem from a human donor with ulcerative colitis or Crohn's disease, or a healthy co-twin of an affected twin (not recorded which).

The chain combines TRBV20-1 with TRBJ2-1; TCRdb outputs TRBD1, but without DNA this stays unchecked. Looked up from germline, CDR1 is DFQATT and CDR2 is SNEGSKA (reference sequence). The CDR3 contains 15 residues. Here the CDR3 reads CSARAVTEDYNEQFF.

V gene TRBV5-1 combines with J gene TRBJ2-5; there is no DNA to check the TCRdb D call of TRBD2. The CDR3 consists of 14 residues. CDR1 and CDR2 (germline): SGHRS, YFSETQ. The chain's CDR3 is CASSLVPGKETQYF.

This chain joins TRBV7-9 and TRBJ2-3. CDR1 and CDR2 from the germline V gene are SEHNR and FQNEAQ (reference sequence). The CDR3 is 13 amino acids. The CDR3 spells CASSPRPTDTQYF.

V is TRBV9 and J is TRBJ2-3; checking the TCRdb D call of TRBD1 is not possible without DNA. The CDR3 covers 16 residues. The germline gives CDR1 SGDLS, CDR2 YYNGEE. The CDR3 region is CASSAGMAGLTDTQYF.

This chain connects TRBV19 to TRBJ1-2; TCRdb outputs TRBD1, but without DNA this stays unchecked. There are 13 residues in the CDR3. CDR1 and CDR2 (germline): LNHDA, SQIVND (reference sequence). The CDR3 reads CASTDRKGYGYTF.

V usage is TRBV3-1 and J usage is TRBJ1-2; there is no DNA to check the TCRdb D call of TRBD1. This CDR3 is 12 amino acids long. From germline, CDR1 is LGHDT and CDR2 YNNKEL (reference sequence). CDR3 residues: CASNETVYGYTF. Looking up the rest from reference TRBV3-1 and TRBJ1-2 gives the full variable domain: DTAVSQTPKYLVTQMGNDKSIKCEQNLGHDTMYWYKQDSKKFLKIMFSYNNKELIINETVPNRFSPKSPDKAHLNLHINSLELGDSAVYFCASNETVYGYTFGSGTRLTVV.

This chain uses TRBV12-3 or TRBV12-4 with TRBJ1-4. The CDR3 is 17 amino acids. Here the CDR3 reads CASSLKRGRAVAEKLFF.

V is TRBV5-1 and J is TRBJ2-1; TCRdb returns TRBD2, unconfirmable since there is no DNA. Germline CDR1 is SGHRS and CDR2 is YFSETQ. The CDR3 extends over 17 amino acids. The CDR3 loop is CASSREAGGLFGNEQFF.

V gene TRBV29-1 combines with J gene TRBJ2-3. The CDR3 spans 14 residues. Germline assignment: CDR1 SQVTM and CDR2 ANQGSEA. CDR3 region: CSVESQSSTDTQYF.

The CDR3 reads CASSLRRGGQPQHF. V usage is TRBV7-3 and J usage is TRBJ1-5; the TCRdb D gene call, TRBD1, has no DNA to confirm it. Germline-derived CDR1 and CDR2 are SGHTA and FQGTGA. The CDR3 is made up of 14 amino acids.

The gene calls are TRBV7-2 and TRBJ2-7; TCRdb reports TRBD2, a call that lacks DNA to check it against. The CDR3 consists of 17 residues. Germline CDR1 SGHTA, CDR2 FQGNSA. The CDR3 spells CASSLVGQDPPFREQYF.

CDR3 sequence: CASSIGARTQYF. The J gene is TRBJ2-3, the V gene TRBV19. Germline V gene sequence: CDR1 LNHDA, CDR2 SQIVND (reference sequence). The CDR3 consists of 12 residues.

This chain connects TRBV2 to TRBJ1-6. CDR3 length: 12 amino acids. CDR1 is SNHLY and CDR2 is FYNNEI in the germline V gene. The CDR3: CASDERGFSLHF.

The rearrangement links TRBV12-3 or TRBV12-4 to TRBJ2-7; TCRdb's D gene call, TRBD1, goes unchecked for lack of DNA. This CDR3 is built from 14 residues. This CDR3 is CASSFRAGGYEQYF.

This chain links TRBV11-1 with TRBJ2-2; TCRdb's D call, TRBD1, is unchecked because there is no DNA. The CDR3 is made up of 18 amino acids. Per the germline V gene, CDR1 is SGHAT and CDR2 is FQDESV (reference sequence). CDR3 amino acids: CASRIGPSGQGSTGELFF.

This rearrangement joins TRBV12-3 or TRBV12-4 to TRBJ1-6. There are 13 residues in the CDR3. The chain's CDR3 is CASSAYSLSPLHF.

This chain connects TRBV4-1 to TRBJ2-4; the D call of TRBD1 rests on TCRdb alone, since no DNA is present to check it. The CDR3 length is 17 residues. Germline CDR1 reads MGHRA; CDR2 reads YSYEKL. The CDR3 loop is CASSQSERGQGKNIQYF.

The chain uses TRBV6-6 and TRBJ1-1; TCRdb's D call of TRBD1 is untestable without DNA. CDR1 is MNHNY, CDR2 SVGAGI, per germline (reference sequence). CDR3 length equals 13 residues. The CDR3 reads CASSYYRDTEAFF.

The CDR3: CASGLRLGGGYNEQFF. This chain connects TRBV12-5 to TRBJ2-1; TCRdb selects TRBD1, and the lack of DNA leaves this call unchecked. The CDR3 length is 16 residues. The V gene's germline CDR1 is LGHNT and CDR2 FRNRAP.

The genes are TRBV5-1 and TRBJ2-3. The CDR3 runs 16 residues. Germline V gives CDR1 SGHRS, CDR2 YFSETQ. CDR3 protein: CASSPLVGPSTDTQYF.

J is TRBJ2-2 and V is TRBV20-1; TCRdb selects TRBD2, and the lack of DNA leaves this call unchecked. There are 14 residues in the CDR3. Germline CDR1 is DFQATT and CDR2 is SNEGSKA (reference sequence). This CDR3 is CSAFGLANTGELFF.

The chain recombines TRBV9 with TRBJ2-7; without DNA, the TCRdb call of TRBD1 cannot be checked. The CDR3 is 14 residues long. The V gene's germline CDR1 is SGDLS and CDR2 YYNGEE. This CDR3 reads CASSVSSGIYEQYF.

J is TRBJ1-5 and V is TRBV20-1; TCRdb calls TRBD1, which cannot be checked without DNA. CDR3 length: 13 residues. Germline CDR1 and CDR2: DFQATT and SNEGSKA (reference sequence). CDR3 sequence reads: CSLGQGANQPQHF.